What follows is one T cell receptor beta chain and its context. J lost 8 bases, V lost 3 bases, and 5 bases had no gene match. The germline CDR1 and CDR2 sequences are SNHLY and FYNNEI. The CDR3 runs 14 residues. The entry originates in a study of blood T cell repertoires in COVID-19. Looking at the study overall: Acute and convalescent COVID-19 samples came from the United States, Italy and Spain. PBMCs, B-cell-depleted T cells, or T cells provided the cDNA or gDNA that made up the material.

Original methodology: Nucleated cell counts were estimated from reference gene primer amplification. Assay: immunoSEQ multiplex PCR; the TCRdb copy retains only in-frame clones and omits some. That table supplies the V and J calls and clone size; D and trimming were determined from the DNA. Here the sample spans about 210,000 clones, around 88% being singletons. The V call is TRBV2, the J call TRBJ2-1; TRBD2 agrees at 9 bases. The specimen sequenced was peripheral blood. This TCR was sampled from a man aged 18 to 35 with active or convalescent COVID-19. The DNA for the CDR3 is TGTGCCAGCAGTGATAGCGGGAGTGCCTATGAGCAGTTCTTC. Translating it yields CASSDSGSAYEQFF.